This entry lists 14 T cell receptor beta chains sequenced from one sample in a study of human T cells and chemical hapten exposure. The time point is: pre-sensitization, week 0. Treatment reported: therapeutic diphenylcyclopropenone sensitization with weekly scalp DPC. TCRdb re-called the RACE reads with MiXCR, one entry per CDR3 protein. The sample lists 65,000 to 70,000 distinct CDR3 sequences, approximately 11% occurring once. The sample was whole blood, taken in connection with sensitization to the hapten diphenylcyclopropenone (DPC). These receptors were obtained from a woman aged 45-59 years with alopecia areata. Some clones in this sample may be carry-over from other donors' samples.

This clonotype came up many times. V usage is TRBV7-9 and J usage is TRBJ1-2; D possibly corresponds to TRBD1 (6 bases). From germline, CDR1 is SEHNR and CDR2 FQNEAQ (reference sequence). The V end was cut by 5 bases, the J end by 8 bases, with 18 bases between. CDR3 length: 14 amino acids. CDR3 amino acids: CASSPPDRLGGYTF. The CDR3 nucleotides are TGTGCCAGCAGCCCACCCGACAGGTTGGGAGGCTACACCTTC.

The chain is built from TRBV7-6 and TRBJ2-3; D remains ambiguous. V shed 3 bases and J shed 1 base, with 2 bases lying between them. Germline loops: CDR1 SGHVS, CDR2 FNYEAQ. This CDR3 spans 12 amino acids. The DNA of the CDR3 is TGTGCCAGCAGCTTCGGCACAGATACGCAGTATTTT. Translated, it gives CASSFGTDTQYF.

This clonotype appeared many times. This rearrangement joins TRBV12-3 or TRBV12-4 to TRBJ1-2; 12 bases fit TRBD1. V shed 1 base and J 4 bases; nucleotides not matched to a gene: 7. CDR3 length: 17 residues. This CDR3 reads CASSLDGTGGSFYGYTF. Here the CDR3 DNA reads TGTGCCAGCAGTTTAGACGGGACAGGGGGCTCCTTCTATGGCTACACCTTC.

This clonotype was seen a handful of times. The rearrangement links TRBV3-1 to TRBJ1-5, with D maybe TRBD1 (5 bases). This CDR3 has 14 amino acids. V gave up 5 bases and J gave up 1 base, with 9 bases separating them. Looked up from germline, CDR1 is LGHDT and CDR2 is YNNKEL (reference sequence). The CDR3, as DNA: TGTGCCAGCAGCGCCCACAGGAGCAATCAGCCCCAGCATTTT. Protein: CASSAHRSNQPQHF.

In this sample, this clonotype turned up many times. CDR3 residues: CASRGRGPGPLHF. CDR3 bases: TGTGCCAGCAGGGGGAGGGGTCCTGGACCCCTCCACTTT. This chain connects TRBV2 to TRBJ1-6; a weak D match, TRBD1 (5 bases). V was trimmed by 6 bases and J by 12 bases, leaving 15 bases between them. The length of the CDR3 is 13 residues. The germline CDR1 and CDR2 sequences are SNHLY and FYNNEI.

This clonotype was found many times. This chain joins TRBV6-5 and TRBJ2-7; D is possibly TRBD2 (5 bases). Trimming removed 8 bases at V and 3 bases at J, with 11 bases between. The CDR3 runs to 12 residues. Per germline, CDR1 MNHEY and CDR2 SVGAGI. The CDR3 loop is CASPPGIYEQYF. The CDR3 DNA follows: TGTGCCAGCCCCCCGGGAATCTACGAGCAGTACTTC.

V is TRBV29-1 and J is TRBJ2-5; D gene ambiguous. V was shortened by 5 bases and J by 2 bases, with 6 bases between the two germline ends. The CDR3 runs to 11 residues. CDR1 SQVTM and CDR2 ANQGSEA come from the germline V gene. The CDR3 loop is CSVTVQETQYF. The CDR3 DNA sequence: TGCAGCGTTACGGTGCAAGAGACCCAGTACTTC.

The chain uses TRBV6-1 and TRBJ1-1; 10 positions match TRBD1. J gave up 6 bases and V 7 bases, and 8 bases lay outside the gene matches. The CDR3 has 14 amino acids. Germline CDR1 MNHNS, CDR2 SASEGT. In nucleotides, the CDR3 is TGTGCCAGCACCTTGACAGGGGGCGCTTCTGAAGCTTTCTTT. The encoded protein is CASTLTGGASEAFF.

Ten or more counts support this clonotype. The CDR3: CASSSPRSYEQYF. DNA for the CDR3: TGTGCCAGCAGCTCCCCGCGGTCCTACGAGCAGTACTTC. J is TRBJ2-7 and V is TRBV7-9; no definite D call. V dropped 4 bases and J dropped 1 base, with 8 bases sitting between them. This CDR3 has 13 residues. Germline CDR1 is SEHNR and CDR2 is FQNEAQ (reference sequence). The full variable domain, in which reference TRBV7-9 and TRBJ2-7 provide the parts outside the CDR3, is DTGVSQNPRHKITKRGQNVTFRCDPISEHNRLYWYRQTLGQGPEFLTYFQNEAQLEKSRLLSDRFSAERPKGSFSTLEIQRTEQGDSAMYLCASSSPRSYEQYFGPGTRLTVT.

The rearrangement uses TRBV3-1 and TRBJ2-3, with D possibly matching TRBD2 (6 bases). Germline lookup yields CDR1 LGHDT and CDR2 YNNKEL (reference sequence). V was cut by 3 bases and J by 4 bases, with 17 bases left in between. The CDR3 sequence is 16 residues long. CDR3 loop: CASSHKFGSMSDTQYF. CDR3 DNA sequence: TGTGCCAGCAGCCATAAATTCGGGAGTATGTCAGATACGCAGTATTTT.

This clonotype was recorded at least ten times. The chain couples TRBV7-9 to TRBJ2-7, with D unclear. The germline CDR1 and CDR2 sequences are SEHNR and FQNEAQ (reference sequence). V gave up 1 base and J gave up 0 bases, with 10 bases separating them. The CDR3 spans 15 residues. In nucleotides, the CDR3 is TGTGCCAGCAGCTTAGTCCGGCACAGCTCCTACGAGCAGTACTTC. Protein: CASSLVRHSSYEQYF.

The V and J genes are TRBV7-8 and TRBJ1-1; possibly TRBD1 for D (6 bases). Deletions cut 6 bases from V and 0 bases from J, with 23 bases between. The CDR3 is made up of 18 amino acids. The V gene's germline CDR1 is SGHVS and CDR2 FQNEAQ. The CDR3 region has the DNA TGTGCCAGCAGAAACAACAGGGCAGGGTTCCTTATGAACACTGAAGCTTTCTTT. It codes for CASRNNRAGFLMNTEAFF.

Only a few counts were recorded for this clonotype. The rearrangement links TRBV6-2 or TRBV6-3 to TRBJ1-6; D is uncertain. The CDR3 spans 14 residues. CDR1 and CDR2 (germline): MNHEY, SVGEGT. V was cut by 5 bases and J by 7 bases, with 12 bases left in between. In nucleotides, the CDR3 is TGTGCCAGCAGTCTGCGGACGGCCAATTCACCCCTCCACTTT. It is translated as CASSLRTANSPLHF.

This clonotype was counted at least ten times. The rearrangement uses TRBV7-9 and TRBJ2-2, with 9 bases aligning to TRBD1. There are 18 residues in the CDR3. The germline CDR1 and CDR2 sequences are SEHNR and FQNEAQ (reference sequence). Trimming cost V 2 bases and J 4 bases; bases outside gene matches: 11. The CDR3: CASSLMTGGMVVTGELFF. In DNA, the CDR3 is TGTGCCAGCAGCTTAATGACAGGGGGAATGGTCGTCACCGGGGAGCTGTTTTTT.